The text below deals with one TCR beta chain. Its antigen has not been determined. Base qualities were left out, and no much larger clone turns up one base away. The data belong to a study of T cells after yellow fever vaccination (dated by TCRdb to the late 2010s). As for the study more broadly: Libraries from fractions with low cell numbers were prepared with the SMART-Seq v4 Ultra Low Input RNA kit. The cohort comprised two healthy male donors, one aged 18 to 30 and one aged 30 to 40 years. Blood was collected at multiple timepoints before and after primary and secondary immunization, and bulk PBMC replicates and cell subsets were isolated. Bulk TCR alpha and beta repertoires were sequenced longitudinally to track T-cell clones before and after primary and booster YFV17D yellow fever vaccination. Points the paper makes about the study in general: The secondary T-cell response was weaker than the primary response but faster, peaking on day 5 instead of day 15. After the booster, most clones that had expanded after primary vaccination were detected again (about 97% of CD4 and roughly nine tenths of CD8), suggesting broad maintenance of memory. FACS-sorted repertoires could contain abundant contaminating clonotypes from the bulk population, so computational filtering was required. A small share of clonotypes was detected in both CD4 and CD8 compartments, with the overlap likely arising from convergent recombination. Because only a couple of donors were included in the study, the extent to which the findings can be generalized is limited.

The V and J ends are trimmed by 0 bases and 0 bases, leaving 13 bases between them. Including the terminal cysteine and phenylalanine, the CDR3 comprises 17 residues. Of the read, only the CDR3 DNA is kept; its 51 bases are in frame from base 1. CDR1 ENHRY and CDR2 SYGVKD were looked up in the germline V gene. In light of the paper, this sample's treatment or condition label describes: live attenuated yellow fever vaccine strain. A standard Ficoll-Paque protocol was used to isolate PBMCs from peripheral blood. Dynabeads CD4 and CD8 positive selection kits were used to isolate the CD4 and CD8 T-cell fractions. TriZol was used to extract RNA from bulk PBMCs, from CD4 and CD8 fractions, and from dextramer-positive and dextramer-negative fractions. Data came from an Illumina NovaSeq 6000. TCR cDNA was synthesized by 5'RACE template switching, through which a universal primer site and unique molecular identifiers were introduced. Priming for cDNA synthesis came from both the TCR alpha and TCR beta constant segments. Libraries were amplified in two PCR steps, with sample barcodes and sequencing adapters added in the second step. Sequencing of the libraries was done on either Illumina HiSeq 2500 (2x100 bp) or NovaSeq (2x150 bp). On the study's bioinformatics: MIGEC handled demultiplexing of reads and collapsing into UMI consensus sequences, while MiXCR performed V(D)J alignment. Vaccine-responding clonotypes were defined with edgeR using replicate PBMC samples, requiring FDR below 0.01 and a log2 fold change above 5 up to day 15. Each bulk clonotype was labeled CD4 or CD8 based on which sequenced repertoire, CD4 or CD8, contained the clonotype at higher abundance. TCRdb redid the processing of the public reads, applying fastp at Q25 and MiXCR, and retained in-frame beta chains. CDR3 protein duplicates are merged, each entry listing the most common genes and DNA. The V and J calls, along with clone size, are taken from TCRdb and not from the paper's own processing. The sample table shows more than 300,000 distinct CDR3 sequences, and about 10% are seen once. The ten largest account for about 3.3% of the sample.

The sequence was collected from a man aged 18 to 30 who received the YFV17D yellow fever vaccine. This specimen consisted of CD4+ T cells sorted from PBMCs, obtained 45 days after the yellow fever booster vaccination. In this chain, TRBV10-3 is recombined with TRBJ2-3; there is no confident call for the D gene. CDR3 protein: CAISESNGPASTDTQYF. The bases read TGTGCCATCAGTGAGTCGAACGGGCCGGCTAGCACAGATACGCAGTATTTT.